This T cell receptor (beta chain) emerged from a study of cytomegalovirus exposure and HLA in healthy donors (dated by TCRdb to about 2017). Notes on the research overall: An earlier analysis of 587 of the donors reported approximately 280 Gb of sequence data and around 100 million unique TCR beta sequences obtained from about 179 million T cells. Rather than using new phenotypic data, the later analysis identified candidate immune exposures from TCR beta sequences and from how often those sequences occurred across donors. About 330 gigabases of sequencing data and about 92 million unique TCR sequences made up an early release that covered fewer than 650 HLA-typed donors. In addition to the first cohort of roughly 670 subjects, a separate validation cohort of some 120 different subjects was used. Of the approximately 400 genotyped donors, over 70% fell in the genetic ancestry cluster associated with self-reported Caucasian donors. Across 398 genotyped donors of the cohort, an average of approximately 200,000 unique TCR beta nucleotide sequences per donor were sequenced, and approximately 19% of those sequences were non-productive. Genome-wide SNP genotypes for about three fifths of the roughly 700 donors were used in a later genetic analysis, which treated that subset as a discovery cohort. All discovery cohort repertoires had been generated on a single sequencing platform. Several DR-DQ haplotypes were handled as single units for association and clustering because linkage in the cohort was strong. Class I and class II HLA loci were covered by the typing at four-digit resolution. The number of donors typed differed by locus, with 629-630 for A, B, C, DRB1 and DQB1, around 520 for DQA1, under 610 for DPA1, and 450 to 480 for DPB1. The study combined high-throughput TCR immunosequencing, statistical association of individual TCRs with disease status, and machine learning to predict cytomegalovirus infection status. The study aimed to test whether cataloging public T cell receptors could reveal signatures of past pathogen exposure. Donor age, sex, ethnicity and CMV serostatus were compiled alongside the repertoire data. Using immunosequencing, the study profiled T cell repertoires from some 670 subjects and related those repertoires to cytomegalovirus serostatus. An earlier analysis of approximately 640 of the donors applied high-throughput TCR beta sequencing to assess whether each TCR beta V gene segment acted as functional or pseudogenic. In a later analysis, previously published TCR beta repertoires from several hundred donors were re-analyzed and high-resolution HLA genotyping was added so that TCR occurrence patterns could be studied. What the study reported, not specific to this receptor: Because counts were too low, seventeen rarely observed V segments, including chromosome 9 orphons, were excluded from the earlier analysis of some 540 of the donors. In a later analysis, several top co-occurrence clusters were reported to appear linked to parvovirus B19, influenza, CMV and Epstein-Barr virus. A further reported finding was that TCR beta sequences accurately predicted the HLA-A and HLA-B alleles for most subjects in the first cohort. While some public TCRs were present in many individuals, most TCR sequences turned up only very rarely across donors. Some IMGT-functional V segments, including TRBV6-2 and TRBV6-3, could not be told apart with the 87-base-pair reads, so those segments were excluded. According to the authors, the approach could potentially be generalized to other disease states and immunological phenotypes. The cohort was sequenced for TCR beta chains only, and without alpha or paired-chain data the features that could be detected were limited. Assigning TCR associations to individual alleles was difficult when HLA alleles, especially DR and DQ, strongly co-occurred. A later genetic analysis associated a missense DCLRE1C variant with V-gene and J-gene trimming of TCR beta chains, and an independent cohort replicated the association. Because HLA typing was missing for some donors at each locus, association tests included only the typed subset. A later genetic analysis reported fewer N-insertions in productive TCRs among donors in an Asian-associated ancestry cluster than the roughly 640-donor mean. In an earlier analysis of approximately 590 of the donors, most TCR beta V segments appeared in productive rearrangements about 87% or about 30% of the time, broadly matching IMGT annotations. In the study, some 160 TCR beta chains were listed as associated with cytomegalovirus. The only immune exposure information available for the cohort was CMV serostatus. At a false discovery rate of 0.05, a later analysis linked around 15,000 TCR beta sequences to specific HLA alleles. A later analysis found that HLA-associated TCR beta chains were more clonally expanded and had lower generation probabilities than equally common non-associated chains. Linkage disequilibrium might explain the correlated functional status among segregating V segments, but an unknown experimental factor could not be excluded. Three of the identified cytomegalovirus-associated TCR beta chains were confirmed in vitro to be specific for cytomegalovirus antigens. The classifier was reported to diagnose cytomegalovirus status with high specificity and sensitivity in both the original and validation cohorts. Sequencing depth was assumed to be roughly uniform across donors in the presence/absence analyses, though that assumption may not hold. According to a later analysis, TCR association rates differed among HLA loci, with DRB1 alleles showing the most associated TCRs and HLA-C alleles showing the fewest. In a later analysis, most CMV-associated TCR beta chains were found to appear HLA-restricted, with HLA associations seemingly driven largely by CMV exposure. The sequencing pipeline was judged likely to have produced a cluster of highly shared sequence variants as a technical artifact.

CDR1 and CDR2 are read off the germline V gene (reference sequence) as GTSNPN and SVGIG. Trimming at the junction amounts to 0 bases on V and 11 bases on J, and the germline ends lie 16 bases apart. CDR3 length: 13 amino acids, cysteine to phenylalanine. Only the CDR3 portion is preserved as DNA: 39 bases, with reading frame beginning at the first base. The cohort comprised some 730 healthy bone marrow donors. At the time of sampling, all cohort members were nominally healthy, though unrecorded immune exposures were likely present. Of the 670 or so cohort members, almost 300 had positive CMV serostatus and roughly 330 had negative CMV serostatus, and CMV serostatus was not recorded for the donor. A peripheral blood sample was collected from each donor, and TCR beta sequencing was performed on peripheral blood mononuclear cells. The Qiagen DNeasy Blood Extraction Kit was used to extract genomic DNA from the blood cell samples.

Turning to this clone: Its antigen specificity is not known. No base-level quality is on record; no much larger clone is a single base apart.

Receptor amplification or capture employed the immunoSEQ multiplex PCR assay. The multiplex PCR relied on a mix of 60 forward primers for TCR Vbeta segments and 13 reverse primers for TCR Jbeta segments. A multiplex PCR assay on genomic DNA amplified the CDR3 region of rearranged TCR beta genes. Amplified TCR beta libraries were sequenced as 87-base-pair reads on the Illumina HiSeq System. On the study's bioinformatics: In a later analysis, tens of millions of unique TCR beta chains were counted across the approximately 640 repertoires, and roughly 9.9 million of these chains were shared by at least two donors. A nearest-neighbor algorithm error-corrected the raw reads and collapsed the reads into unique sequences, merging closely related sequences to remove PCR and sequencing errors. To assign V, D and J gene segments, CDR3 sequences were aligned to IMGT reference sequences. For a sequence to be retained, at least a six-nucleotide match to both a V gene segment and a J gene segment was required. A rearrangement counted as productive if the CDR3 had no stop codons and remained in frame with V and J, and every other rearrangement counted as non-productive. CDR3 was defined by IMGT convention, running from the second conserved V-encoded cysteine to the conserved J-encoded phenylalanine. In an earlier analysis of around 540 of the donors, sequences lacking an unambiguous match to a single V gene segment were excluded. An earlier analysis of over 450 of the donors classified V segments as functional when productive rearrangements were above 56.7% and as segregating when the standard deviation between donors was above 5%. A statistical classification framework was built for diagnosing cytomegalovirus status from the catalog of TCR beta chain sequences. In a later analysis, TCR nucleotide sequences were compared against IMGT/GENE-DB human TR gene sequences so that V and J genes could be assigned. The TCRdist pipeline was used in a later analysis to assign CDR3 sequences and most-parsimonious VDJ recombination scenarios. In a later analysis, each TCR beta chain was defined by its CDR3 amino acid sequence together with its V-gene family, and reads lacking a unique V-gene family were excluded. As a way to deal with suspected cross-contamination and a sequencing artifact, a later analysis dropped roughly 620 nucleotide sequences that were highly shared and had low generation probability. For each public chain, a later analysis derived a clonal expansion index from normalized ranks of inferred template counts within each repertoire. Generation probabilities in a later analysis came from a VDJ recombination model fitted to out-of-frame rearrangements, and those results were checked against IGoR. In a later analysis, hypergeometric tests were used to score TCR-TCR, TCR-HLA and TCR-CMV co-occurrence, with a repertoire-size bias correction applied to TCR pairs. To estimate false discovery rates, a later analysis permuted the HLA or CMV assignments 20 times. In a later analysis, co-occurring TCRs were grouped using DBSCAN, with TCRdist sequence similarity added in when clustering inside HLA-allele-positive subsets. Repertoires with fewer than 30,000 or more than 120,000 public chains, plus five repertoires with anomalous nucleotide sharing, were excluded from co-occurrence clustering. TCRdb provides this immuneACCESS table in a form limited to in-frame rearrangements. Some clones are lacking; in checked studies, under half of them reflect an unresolved V gene, and why the rest are absent is not known. The DNA gave D and trimming, while V, J and clone size come from that table. This sample is represented by about 150,000 clones; around 75% of them were singletons. Clones ranked in the top ten supply about 4% of the sample.

The sample comprised PBMCs. This chain is built from TRBV30 and TRBJ1-1; TRBD1 is possibly the D segment (5 matching bases). This clonotype was sampled from a human donor in good health. For the CDR3, the sequence is CAWSVQGLRVAFF. The DNA reads TGTGCCTGGAGTGTCCAGGGTCTCAGAGTGGCTTTCTTT. Supplemented by the reference TRBV30 and TRBJ1-1 proteins around the CDR3, the complete variable domain is SQTIHQWPATLVQPVGSPLSLECTVEGTSNPNLYWYRQAAGRGLQLLFYSVGIGQISSEVPQNLSASRPQDRQFILSSKKLLLSDSGFYLCAWSVQGLRVAFFGQGTRLTVV.